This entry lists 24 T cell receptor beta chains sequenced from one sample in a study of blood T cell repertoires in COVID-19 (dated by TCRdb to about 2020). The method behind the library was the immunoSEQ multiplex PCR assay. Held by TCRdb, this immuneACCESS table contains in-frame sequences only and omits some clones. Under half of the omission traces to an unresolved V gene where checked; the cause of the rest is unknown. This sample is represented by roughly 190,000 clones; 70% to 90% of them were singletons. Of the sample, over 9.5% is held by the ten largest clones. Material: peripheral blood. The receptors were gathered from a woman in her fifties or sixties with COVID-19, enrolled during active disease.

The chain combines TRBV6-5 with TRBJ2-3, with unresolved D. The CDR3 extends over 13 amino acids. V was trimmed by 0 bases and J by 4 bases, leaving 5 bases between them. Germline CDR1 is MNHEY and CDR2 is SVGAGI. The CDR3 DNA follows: TGTGCCAGCAGTTACTCCCAGTCAGATACGCAGTATTTT. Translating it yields CASSYSQSDTQYF.

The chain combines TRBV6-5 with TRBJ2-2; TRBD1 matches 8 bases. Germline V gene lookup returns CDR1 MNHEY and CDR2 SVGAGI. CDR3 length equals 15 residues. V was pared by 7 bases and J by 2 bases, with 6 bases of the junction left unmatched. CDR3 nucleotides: TGTGCCAGCACTTCAGGGGGCAAAAACACCGGGGAGCTGTTTTTT. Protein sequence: CASTSGGKNTGELFF.

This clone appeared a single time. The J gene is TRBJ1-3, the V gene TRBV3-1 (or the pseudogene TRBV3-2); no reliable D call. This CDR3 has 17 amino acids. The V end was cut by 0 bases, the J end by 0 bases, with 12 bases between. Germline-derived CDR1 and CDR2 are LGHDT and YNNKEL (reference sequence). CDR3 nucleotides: TGTGCCAGCAGCCAAGAGGGCGGGTCCCCCTCTGGAAACACCATATATTTT. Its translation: CASSQEGGSPSGNTIYF.

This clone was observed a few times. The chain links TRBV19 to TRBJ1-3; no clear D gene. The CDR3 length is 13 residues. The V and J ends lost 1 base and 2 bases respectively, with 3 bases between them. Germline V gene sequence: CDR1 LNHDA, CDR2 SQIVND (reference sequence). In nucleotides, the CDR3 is TGTGCCAGTAGTATAGGGCCTGGAAACACCATATATTTT. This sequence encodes CASSIGPGNTIYF.

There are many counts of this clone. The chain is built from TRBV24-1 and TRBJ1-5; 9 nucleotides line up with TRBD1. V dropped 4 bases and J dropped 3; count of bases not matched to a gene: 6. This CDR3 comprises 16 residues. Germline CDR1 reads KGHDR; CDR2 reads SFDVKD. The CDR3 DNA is TGTGCCACCAGTGACACCGACAGGGGGAACAATCAGCCCCAGCATTTT. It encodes CATSDTDRGNNQPQHF.

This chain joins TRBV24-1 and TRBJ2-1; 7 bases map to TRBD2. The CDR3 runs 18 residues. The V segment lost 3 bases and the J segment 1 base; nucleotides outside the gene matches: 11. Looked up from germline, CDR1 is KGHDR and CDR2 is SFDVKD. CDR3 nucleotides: TGTGCCACCAGTGATACCAATTCGCTAGCGGATTCCTACAATGAGCAGTTCTTC. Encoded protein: CATSDTNSLADSYNEQFF.

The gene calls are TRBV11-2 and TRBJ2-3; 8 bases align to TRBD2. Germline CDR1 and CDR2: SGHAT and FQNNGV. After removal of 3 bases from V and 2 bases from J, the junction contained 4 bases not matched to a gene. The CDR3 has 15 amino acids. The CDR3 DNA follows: TGTGCCAGCAGCTTGGCGGGAGGCCTCACAGATACGCAGTATTTT. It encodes CASSLAGGLTDTQYF.

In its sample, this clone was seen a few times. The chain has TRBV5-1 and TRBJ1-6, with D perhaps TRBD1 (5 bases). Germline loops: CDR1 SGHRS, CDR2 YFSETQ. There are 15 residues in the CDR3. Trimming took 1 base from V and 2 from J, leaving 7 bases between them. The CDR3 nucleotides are TGCGCCAGCAGCTTGCTGGGGCCCTATAATTCACCCCTCCACTTT. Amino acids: CASSLLGPYNSPLHF. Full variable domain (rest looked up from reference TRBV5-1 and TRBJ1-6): KAGVTQTPRYLIKTRGQQVTLSCSPISGHRSVSWYQQTPGQGLQFLFEYFSETQRNKGNFPGRFSGRQFSNSRSEMNVSTLELGDSALYLCASSLLGPYNSPLHFGNGTRLTVT.

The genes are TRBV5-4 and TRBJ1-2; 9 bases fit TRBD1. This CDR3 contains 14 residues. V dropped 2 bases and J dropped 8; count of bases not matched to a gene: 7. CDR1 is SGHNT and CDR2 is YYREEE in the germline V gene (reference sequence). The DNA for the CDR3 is TGTGCCAGCAGCTTCGGACAGGGGAATGGCGGCTACACCTTC. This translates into CASSFGQGNGGYTF.

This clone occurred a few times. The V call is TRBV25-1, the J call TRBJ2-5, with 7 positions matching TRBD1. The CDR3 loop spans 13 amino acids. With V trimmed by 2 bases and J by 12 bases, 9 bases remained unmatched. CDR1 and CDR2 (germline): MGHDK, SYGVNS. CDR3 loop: CASSEVFWDSKYF. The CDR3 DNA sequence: TGTGCCAGCAGTGAAGTCTTCTGGGACAGCAAGTACTTC.

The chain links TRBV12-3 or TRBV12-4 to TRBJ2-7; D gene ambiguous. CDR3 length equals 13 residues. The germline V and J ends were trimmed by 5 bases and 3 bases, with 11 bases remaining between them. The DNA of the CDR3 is TGTGCCAGCAGTCTCCAAGCAAGCTACGAGCAGTACTTC. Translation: CASSLQASYEQYF.

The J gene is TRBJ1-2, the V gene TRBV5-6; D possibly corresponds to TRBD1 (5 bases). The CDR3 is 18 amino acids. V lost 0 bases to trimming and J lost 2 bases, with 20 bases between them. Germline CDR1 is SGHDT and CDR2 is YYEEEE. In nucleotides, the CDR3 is TGTGCCAGCAGCTTGGTGGTTTCTCTTTCCAGGGTGAACTATGGCTACACCTTC. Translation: CASSLVVSLSRVNYGYTF.

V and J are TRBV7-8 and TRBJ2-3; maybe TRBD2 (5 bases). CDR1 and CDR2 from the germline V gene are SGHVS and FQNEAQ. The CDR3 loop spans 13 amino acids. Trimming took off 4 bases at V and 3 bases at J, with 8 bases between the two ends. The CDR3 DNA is TGTGCCAGCAGCTCCCCGGGGACAGATACGCAGTATTTT. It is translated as CASSSPGTDTQYF.

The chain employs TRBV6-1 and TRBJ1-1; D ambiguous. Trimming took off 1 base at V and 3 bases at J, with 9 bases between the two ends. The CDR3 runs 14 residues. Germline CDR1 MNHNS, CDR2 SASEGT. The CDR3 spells CASSEVRYDTEAFF. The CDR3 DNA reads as TGTGCCAGCAGTGAAGTCAGGTACGACACTGAAGCTTTCTTT.

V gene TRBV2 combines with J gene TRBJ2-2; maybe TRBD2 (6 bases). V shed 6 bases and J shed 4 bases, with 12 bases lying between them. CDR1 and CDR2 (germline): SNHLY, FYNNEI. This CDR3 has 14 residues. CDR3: CASSAGGSTGELFF. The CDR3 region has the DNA TGTGCCAGCAGCGCCGGGGGATCCACCGGGGAGCTGTTTTTT.

The CDR3 sequence is CASSQDAYGTYEQYF. The CDR3 bases are TGTGCCAGCAGCCAAGACGCGTACGGGACCTACGAGCAGTACTTC. The V and J genes are TRBV4-2 and TRBJ2-7, with D perhaps matching TRBD2 (5 bases). CDR1 is LGHNA, CDR2 YNFKEQ, per germline. This CDR3 is 15 amino acids long. V was trimmed by 0 bases and J by 2 bases, leaving 11 bases between them.

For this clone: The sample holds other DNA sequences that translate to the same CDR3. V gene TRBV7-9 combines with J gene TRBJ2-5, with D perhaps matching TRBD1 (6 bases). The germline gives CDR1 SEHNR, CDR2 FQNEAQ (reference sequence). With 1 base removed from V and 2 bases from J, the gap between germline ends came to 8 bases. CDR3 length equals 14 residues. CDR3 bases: TGTGCCAGCAGCTTAGGGACAGCTCAAGAGACCCAGTACTTC. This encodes CASSLGTAQETQYF.

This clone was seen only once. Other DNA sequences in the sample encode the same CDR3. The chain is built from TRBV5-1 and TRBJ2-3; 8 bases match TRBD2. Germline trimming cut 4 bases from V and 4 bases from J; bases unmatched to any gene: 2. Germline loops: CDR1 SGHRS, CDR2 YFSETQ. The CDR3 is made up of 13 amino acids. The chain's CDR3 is CASSLGRADTQYF. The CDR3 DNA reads TGCGCCAGCAGCCTCGGGAGGGCAGATACGCAGTATTTT.

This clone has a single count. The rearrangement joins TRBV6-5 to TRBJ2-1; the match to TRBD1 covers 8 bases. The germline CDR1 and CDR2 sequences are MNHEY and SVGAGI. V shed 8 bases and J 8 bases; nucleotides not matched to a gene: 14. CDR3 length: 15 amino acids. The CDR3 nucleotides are TGTGCCAGCTCTCTCGGGGCAGGGGGCGTGGATGAGCAGTTCTTC. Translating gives CASSLGAGGVDEQFF.

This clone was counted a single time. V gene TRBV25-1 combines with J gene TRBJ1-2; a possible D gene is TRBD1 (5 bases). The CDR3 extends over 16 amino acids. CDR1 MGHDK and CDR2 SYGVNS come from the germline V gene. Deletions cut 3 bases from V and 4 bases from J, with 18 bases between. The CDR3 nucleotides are TGTGCCAGCAGTGAGGGATCCTTGGGGGGGGGCTATGGCTACACCTTC. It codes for CASSEGSLGGGYGYTF.

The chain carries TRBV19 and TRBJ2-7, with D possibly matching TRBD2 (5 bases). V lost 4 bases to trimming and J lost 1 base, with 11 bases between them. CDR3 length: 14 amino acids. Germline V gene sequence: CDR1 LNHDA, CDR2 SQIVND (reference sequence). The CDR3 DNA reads TGTGCCAGTAGTAGTCGGAGGCCTTCCTACGAGCAGTACTTC. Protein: CASSSRRPSYEQYF.

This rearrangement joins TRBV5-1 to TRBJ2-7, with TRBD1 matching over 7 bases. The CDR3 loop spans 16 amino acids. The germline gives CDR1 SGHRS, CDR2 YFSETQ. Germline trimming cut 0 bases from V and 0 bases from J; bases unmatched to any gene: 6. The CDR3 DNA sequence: TGCGCCAGCAGCTTGGCTACAGGGGCGCTCTCCTACGAGCAGTACTTC. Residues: CASSLATGALSYEQYF.

CDR3 sequence reads: CASSLITVTNEKLFF. The CDR3 DNA is TGTGCCAGCAGCTTAATCACAGTAACTAATGAAAAACTGTTTTTT. The rearrangement links TRBV7-8 to TRBJ1-4; unclear D gene. V lost 2 bases, J lost 1 base, and 8 bases lay in between. Germline CDR1 and CDR2: SGHVS and FQNEAQ. This CDR3 has 15 residues.

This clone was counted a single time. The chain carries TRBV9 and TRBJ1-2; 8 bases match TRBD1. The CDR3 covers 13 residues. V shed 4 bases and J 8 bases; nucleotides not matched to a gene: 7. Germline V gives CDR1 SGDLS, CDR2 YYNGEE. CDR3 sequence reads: CASSPRQGRGYTF. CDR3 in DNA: TGTGCCAGCAGCCCTCGACAGGGGCGCGGCTACACCTTC.